A selection of T cell receptor beta chains follows, all from one sample in a study of T cell responses to AZD1222 COVID-19 vaccine. Libraries were prepared by immunoSEQ multiplex PCR; TCRdb keeps only in-frame clonotypes and omits some of them. The sample consists of 150,000 or so clones, 92% of them appearing once. This material consisted of peripheral blood, taken 28 days after the second AZD1222 dose. The source is an adult who received the AZD1222 COVID-19 vaccine. Both conserved end residues are trimmed from each CDR3.

CDR3: ASSLTVGGQEAF
J: TRBJ1-1
V: TRBV5-1

CDR3: AWDREGTGELF
J: TRBJ2-2
V: TRBV30

CDR3: ASRNEAGGRNEKLF
J: TRBJ1-4
V: TRBV27

CDR3: ASSEAAGRSYEQY
J: TRBJ2-7
V: TRBV6-1

CDR3: ASTTSGIPNTEAF
J: TRBJ1-1
V: TRBV19

CDR3: ASSEISRRNTGELF
J: TRBJ2-2
V: TRBV6-4

CDR3: ASSPQTGGINTEAF
J: TRBJ1-1
V: TRBV23-1

CDR3: ASSRLRTEAF
J: TRBJ1-1
V: TRBV6-5

CDR3: ASSLFGTEAF
J: TRBJ1-1
V: TRBV6-2/TRBV6-3

CDR3: ASTRGGGHLNEQF
J: TRBJ2-1
V: TRBV2

CDR3: ASSISGTGYEKLF
J: TRBJ1-4
V: TRBV27

CDR3: ASRPGLAADTQY
J: TRBJ2-3
V: TRBV2

CDR3: ASSLGGDNYGYT
J: TRBJ1-2
V: TRBV28

CDR3: ASSRRTGRGGEKLF
J: TRBJ1-4
V: TRBV11-2